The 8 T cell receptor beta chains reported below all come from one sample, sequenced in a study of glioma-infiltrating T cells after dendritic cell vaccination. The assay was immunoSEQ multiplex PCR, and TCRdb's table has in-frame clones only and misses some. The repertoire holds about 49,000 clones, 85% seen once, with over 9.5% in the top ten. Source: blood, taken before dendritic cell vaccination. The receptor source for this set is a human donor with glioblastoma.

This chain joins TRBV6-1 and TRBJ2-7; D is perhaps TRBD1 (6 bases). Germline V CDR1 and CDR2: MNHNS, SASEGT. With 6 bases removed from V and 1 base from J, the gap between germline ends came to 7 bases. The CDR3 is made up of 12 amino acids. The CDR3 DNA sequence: TGTGCCAGCAGAGGGGGTTCCTACGAGCAGTACTTC. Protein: CASRGGSYEQYF.

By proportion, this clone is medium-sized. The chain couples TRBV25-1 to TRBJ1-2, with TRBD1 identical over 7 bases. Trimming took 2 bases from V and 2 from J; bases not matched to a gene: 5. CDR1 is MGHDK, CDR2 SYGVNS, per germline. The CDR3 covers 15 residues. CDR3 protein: CASSEKATGNYGYTF. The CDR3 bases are TGTGCCAGCAGTGAAAAAGCGACAGGGAACTATGGCTACACCTTC.

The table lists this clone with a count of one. CDR3 residues: CSARGAGNTIYF. The CDR3, as DNA: TGCAGCGCCCGGGGGGCTGGAAACACCATATATTTT. The chain has TRBV29-1 and TRBJ1-3; D perhaps matches TRBD1 (5 bases). This CDR3 spans 12 amino acids. Germline CDR1 SQVTM, CDR2 ANQGSEA. V shed 7 bases and J shed 2 bases, with 9 bases lying between them.

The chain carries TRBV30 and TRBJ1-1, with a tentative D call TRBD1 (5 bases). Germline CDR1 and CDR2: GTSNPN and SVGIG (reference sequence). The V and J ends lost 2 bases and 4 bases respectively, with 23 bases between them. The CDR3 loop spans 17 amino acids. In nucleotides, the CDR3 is TGTGCCTGGAGTCGGGGGGTCATTGCAGGAAGAGGCACTGAAGCTTTCTTT. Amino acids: CAWSRGVIAGRGTEAFF.

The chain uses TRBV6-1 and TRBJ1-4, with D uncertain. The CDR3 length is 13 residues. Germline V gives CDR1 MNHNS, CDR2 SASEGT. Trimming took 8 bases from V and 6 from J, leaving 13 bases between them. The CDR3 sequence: CASGRGGYEKLFF. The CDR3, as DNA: TGTGCCAGCGGCCGGGGAGGATATGAAAAACTGTTTTTT.

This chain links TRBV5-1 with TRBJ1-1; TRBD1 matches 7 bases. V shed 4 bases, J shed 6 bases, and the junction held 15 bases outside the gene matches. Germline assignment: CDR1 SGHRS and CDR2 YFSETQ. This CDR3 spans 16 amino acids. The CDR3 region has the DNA TGCGCCAGCAGCGTGACAGGGATGTTTACGGGCGCTGAAGCTTTCTTT. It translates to CASSVTGMFTGAEAFF. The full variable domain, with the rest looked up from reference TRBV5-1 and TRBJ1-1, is KAGVTQTPRYLIKTRGQQVTLSCSPISGHRSVSWYQQTPGQGLQFLFEYFSETQRNKGNFPGRFSGRQFSNSRSEMNVSTLELGDSALYLCASSVTGMFTGAEAFFGQGTRLTVV.

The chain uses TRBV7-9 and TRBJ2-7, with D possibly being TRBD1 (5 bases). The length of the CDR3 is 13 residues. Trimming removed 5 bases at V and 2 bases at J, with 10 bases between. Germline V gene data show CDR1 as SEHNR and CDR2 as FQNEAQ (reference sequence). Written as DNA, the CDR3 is TGTGCCAGCAGCCCACAGGTAACCTACGAGCAGTACTTC. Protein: CASSPQVTYEQYF. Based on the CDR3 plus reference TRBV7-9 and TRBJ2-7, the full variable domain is DTGVSQNPRHKITKRGQNVTFRCDPISEHNRLYWYRQTLGQGPEFLTYFQNEAQLEKSRLLSDRFSAERPKGSFSTLEIQRTEQGDSAMYLCASSPQVTYEQYFGPGTRLTVT.

The chain's CDR3 is CASSMTGINQPQHF. CDR3 nucleotide sequence: TGTGCCAGCAGCATGACAGGGATCAATCAGCCCCAGCATTTT. The V and J genes are TRBV5-5 and TRBJ1-5, with 7 bases that match TRBD1. This CDR3 is built from 14 residues. After removal of 4 bases from V and 3 bases from J, the junction contained 4 bases not matched to a gene. CDR1 and CDR2 from the germline V gene are SGHKS and YYEKEE (reference sequence).